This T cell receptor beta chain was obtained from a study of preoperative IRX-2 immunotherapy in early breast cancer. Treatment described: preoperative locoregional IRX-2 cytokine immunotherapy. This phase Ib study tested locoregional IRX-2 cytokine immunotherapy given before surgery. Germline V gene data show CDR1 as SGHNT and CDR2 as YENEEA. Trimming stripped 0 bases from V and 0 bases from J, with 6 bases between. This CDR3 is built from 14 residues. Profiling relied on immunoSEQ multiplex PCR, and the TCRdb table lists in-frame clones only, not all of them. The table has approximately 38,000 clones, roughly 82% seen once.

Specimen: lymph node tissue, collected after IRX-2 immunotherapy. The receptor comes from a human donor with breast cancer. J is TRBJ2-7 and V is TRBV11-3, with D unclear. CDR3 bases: TGTGCCAGCAGCTTAGACAGGAGCTCCTACGAGCAGTACTTC. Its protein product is CASSLDRSSYEQYF.